This TCR beta chain comes out of a study of T cells in Graves' hyperthyroidism and ophthalmopathy. Trimming stripped 4 bases from V and 1 base from J, with 5 bases between. Germline CDR1 MNHEY, CDR2 SVGAGI. CDR3 size: 13 residues. What was amplified from RNA transcripts were TCR beta CDR3 regions. The HTBI primer set drove a first-round RT-PCR of the TCR CDR3. TCRdb processed the multiplex PCR reads anew with MiXCR; each CDR3 protein has one entry. The table shows a few hundred thousand distinct CDR3 sequences, with about 15% occurring only once. Sequencing used blood. This receptor was taken from a woman aged 30 to 39 with Graves' hyperthyroidism. The gene calls are TRBV6-5 and TRBJ1-3; D call uncertain. CDR3 protein: CASSFPSGNTIYF. CDR3 DNA sequence: TGTGCCAGCAGTTTCCCGTCTGGAAACACCATATATTTT.